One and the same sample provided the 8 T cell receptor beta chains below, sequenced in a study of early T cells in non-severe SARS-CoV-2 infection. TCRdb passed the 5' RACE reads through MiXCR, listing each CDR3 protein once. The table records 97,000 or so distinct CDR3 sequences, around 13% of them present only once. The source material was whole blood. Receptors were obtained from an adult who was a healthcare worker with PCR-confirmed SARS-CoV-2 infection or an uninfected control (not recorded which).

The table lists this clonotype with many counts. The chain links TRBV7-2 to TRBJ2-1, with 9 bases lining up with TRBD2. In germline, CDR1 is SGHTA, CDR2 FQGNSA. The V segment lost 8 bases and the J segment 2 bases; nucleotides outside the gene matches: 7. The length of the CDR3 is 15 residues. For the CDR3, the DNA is TGTGCCAGCCGTCATAGCGGGAGTCCCTACAATGAGCAGTTCTTC. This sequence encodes CASRHSGSPYNEQFF.

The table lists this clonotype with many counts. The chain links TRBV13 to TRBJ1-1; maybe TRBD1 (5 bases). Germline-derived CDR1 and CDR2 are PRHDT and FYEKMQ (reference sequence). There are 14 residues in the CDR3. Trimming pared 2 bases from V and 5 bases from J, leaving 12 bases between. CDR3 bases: TGTGCCAGCAGCTTATTGGGGGTAGGAACTGAAGCTTTCTTT. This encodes CASSLLGVGTEAFF.

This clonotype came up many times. CDR3 loop: CASSPPGLEETQYF. In DNA form, the CDR3 reads TGTGCCAGCAGCCCTCCGGGACTAGAGGAGACCCAGTACTTC. This sequence joins TRBV13 and TRBJ2-5, with 8 bases matching TRBD2. With V trimmed by 5 bases and J by 5 bases, 7 bases remained unmatched. The CDR3 totals 14 residues. Germline loops: CDR1 PRHDT, CDR2 FYEKMQ (reference sequence).

This CDR3 reads CSVETWGTYNEQFF. The CDR3 region has the DNA TGCAGCGTTGAAACATGGGGCACCTACAATGAGCAGTTCTTC. The chain has TRBV29-1 and TRBJ2-1, with a tentative D call TRBD1 (5 bases). Germline CDR1 and CDR2: SQVTM and ANQGSEA. The CDR3 loop spans 14 amino acids. Trimming removed 2 bases at V and 2 bases at J, with 10 bases between.

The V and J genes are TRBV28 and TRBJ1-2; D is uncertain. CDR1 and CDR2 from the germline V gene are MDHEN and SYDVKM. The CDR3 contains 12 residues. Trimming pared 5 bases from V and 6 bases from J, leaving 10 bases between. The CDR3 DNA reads TGTGCCAGCAGTAGCAGGTTGGATGGCTACACCTTC. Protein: CASSSRLDGYTF.

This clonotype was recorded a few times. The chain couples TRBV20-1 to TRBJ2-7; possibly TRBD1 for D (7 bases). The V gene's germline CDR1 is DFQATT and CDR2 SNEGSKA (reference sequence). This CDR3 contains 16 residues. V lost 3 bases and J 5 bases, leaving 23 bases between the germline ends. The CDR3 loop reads CSARRGQLTWGNEQYF. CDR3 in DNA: TGCAGTGCTAGGCGGGGACAGCTGACCTGGGGGAACGAGCAGTACTTC.

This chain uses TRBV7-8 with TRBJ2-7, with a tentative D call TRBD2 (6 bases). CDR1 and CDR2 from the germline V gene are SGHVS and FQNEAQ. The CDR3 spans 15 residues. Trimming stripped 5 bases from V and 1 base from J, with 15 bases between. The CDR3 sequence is CASSPDRGSSYEQYF. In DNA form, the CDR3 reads TGTGCCAGCAGCCCTGACCGGGGGTCATCCTACGAGCAGTACTTC.

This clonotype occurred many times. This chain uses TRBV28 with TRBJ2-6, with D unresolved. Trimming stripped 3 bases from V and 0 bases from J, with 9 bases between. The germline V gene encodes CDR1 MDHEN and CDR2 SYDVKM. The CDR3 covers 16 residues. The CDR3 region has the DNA TGTGCCAGCAGTTTGGGCCGGCACTCTGGGGCCAACGTCCTGACTTTC. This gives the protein CASSLGRHSGANVLTF.